The clone carrying this T cell receptor beta chain was found a few times. The data are from a study of CD8+ T cells in alopecia areata. Background on the study: Those patients who were treated received oral tofacitinib, which was given at 5 to 10 mg twice daily for moderate-to-severe alopecia areata.

V was pared by 5 bases and J by 8 bases, with 12 bases of the junction left unmatched. CDR3 length: 16 amino acids. Germline V gives CDR1 PRHDT, CDR2 FYEKMQ (reference sequence). The authors extracted RNA and reverse transcribed it into cDNA as the sequencing template. Method: immunoSEQ multiplex PCR; TCRdb's copy keeps in-frame clones and lacks some. The sample consists of about 130,000 clones, roughly three fifths of them appearing once. Here the sequenced sample was CD4+ T cells sorted from blood, taken at week 0. The source is a human donor with alopecia areata. This chain links TRBV13 with TRBJ2-1; 10 bases align to TRBD2. For the CDR3, the DNA is TGTGCCAGCAGCCCTGATTTAGCTAGCGGGAGTTATGAGCAGTTCTTC. It translates to CASSPDLASGSYEQFF.